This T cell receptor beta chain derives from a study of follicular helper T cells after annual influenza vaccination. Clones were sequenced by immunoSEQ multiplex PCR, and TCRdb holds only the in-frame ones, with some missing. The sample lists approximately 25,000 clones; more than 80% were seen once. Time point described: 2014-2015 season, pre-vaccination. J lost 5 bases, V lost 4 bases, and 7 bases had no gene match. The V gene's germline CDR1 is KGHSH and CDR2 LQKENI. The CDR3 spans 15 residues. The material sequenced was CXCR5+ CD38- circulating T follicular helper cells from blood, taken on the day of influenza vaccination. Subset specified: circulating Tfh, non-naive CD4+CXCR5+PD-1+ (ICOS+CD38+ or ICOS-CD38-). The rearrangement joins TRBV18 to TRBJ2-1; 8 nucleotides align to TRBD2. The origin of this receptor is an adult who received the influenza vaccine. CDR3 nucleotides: TGTGCCAGCTCACTCAGCGGGAGTAAGAACAATGAGCAGTTCTTC. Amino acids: CASSLSGSKNNEQFF.